This is a list of T cell receptor beta chains from one sample in a study of T-cell memory formation after mild COVID-19. TCRdb reanalysed the 5' RACE reads using MiXCR and keeps one entry per CDR3 protein. Here the sample spans about 470,000 distinct CDR3 sequences, over 15% being singletons. The source material was PBMCs or a T cell subset sorted from them (not recorded which). The receptors originated from an adult woman who had mild COVID-19 (a few samples of this study predate the infection). Cell type and time point are not known. The CDR3 runs from the conserved cysteine through the conserved F or W. A D gene is named only where the DNA matches it firmly. Some rows have no size entry. The others give once, few or many, or a class for an expanded clone.

d_gene,v_gene,abundance,j_gene,CDR3aa,CDR3nt
NA,TRBV21-1,few,TRBJ1-5,CASSKALFFREDQPQHF,TGTGCCAGCAGCAAAGCGCTTTTCTTCAGGGAGGATCAGCCCCAGCATTTT
TRBD1,TRBV23-1,NA,TRBJ1-5,CASLPGQGDIEPQHF,TGCGCCAGCCTCCCGGGACAGGGCGATATTGAGCCCCAGCATTTT
TRBD1,TRBV5-1,many,TRBJ1-1,CASSTGTGGTEAFF,TGTGCCAGCTCAACCGGGACAGGGGGAACTGAAGCTTTCTTT
NA,TRBV5-1,few,TRBJ1-1,CASSLSTGPTEAFF,TGCGCCAGCAGCTTGTCCACAGGGCCCACTGAAGCTTTCTTT
TRBD2,TRBV7-3,NA,TRBJ2-5,CASSIMSGEETQYF,TGTGCCAGCAGCATCATGAGCGGGGAAGAGACCCAGTACTTC
TRBD2,TRBV5-1,few,TRBJ2-3,CASRPQGGGGDTQYF,TGCGCCAGCCGCCCCCAAGGTGGCGGGGGGGATACGCAGTATTTT
TRBD1,TRBV7-8,NA,TRBJ1-3,CASSPTGWSGNTIYF,TGTGCCAGCAGCCCGACAGGGTGGTCTGGAAACACCATATATTTT
NA,TRBV12-3/TRBV12-4,few,TRBJ2-4,CASSPLRGRGGNIQYF,TGTGCCAGCAGTCCCCTCCGGGGGCGAGGCGGAAACATTCAGTACTTC
TRBD1,TRBV4-1,few,TRBJ2-2,CASSLIYRGTGELFF,TGCGCCAGCAGCCTGATATACAGGGGCACCGGGGAGCTGTTTTTT
NA,TRBV3-1,few,TRBJ2-3,CASTSSGRTDTQYF,TGTGCCAGCACCTCCTCAGGGCGCACAGATACGCAGTATTTT
TRBD1,TRBV24-1,many,TRBJ2-4,CATSDPDRVYENIQYF,TGTGCCACCAGTGATCCGGACAGGGTGTACGAAAACATTCAGTACTTC
TRBD2,TRBV12-3/TRBV12-4,few,TRBJ2-1,CASSPPPGLATDNEQFF,TGTGCCAGCAGTCCACCTCCGGGACTAGCGACGGACAATGAGCAGTTCTTC
TRBD2,TRBV7-2,NA,TRBJ2-7,CASSPTPSGKHEQYF,TGTGCCAGCAGCCCGACCCCCAGCGGGAAGCACGAGCAGTACTTC
NA,TRBV12-3/TRBV12-4,many,TRBJ1-1,CASSSVPHEAFF,TGTGCCAGCAGTTCGGTACCCCACGAGGCTTTCTTT
TRBD1,TRBV7-3,few,TRBJ2-7,CASTPPGTGKYEQYF,TGTGCCAGCACCCCACCCGGGACAGGGAAATACGAGCAGTACTTC
TRBD2,TRBV6-1,NA,TRBJ2-3,CASVGGRFGDTQYF,TGTGCCAGCGTGGGCGGGAGGTTCGGCGATACGCAGTATTTT
TRBD2,TRBV15,few,TRBJ2-1,CATSRRTGGAETFYNEQFF,TGTGCCACCAGCAGACGGACCGGGGGGGCGGAAACTTTTTACAATGAGCAGTTCTTC
TRBD1,TRBV7-9,few,TRBJ2-5,CASSPPGQTQETQYF,TGTGCCAGCAGCCCTCCGGGACAGACCCAAGAGACCCAGTACTTC
NA,TRBV6-2/TRBV6-3,few,TRBJ2-1,CASSYSLASRHEQFF,TGTGCCAGCAGTTACTCGTTGGCTAGCAGGCATGAGCAGTTCTTC
TRBD1,TRBV19,few,TRBJ2-7,CASSPPGQVTYEQYF,TGTGCCAGTAGTCCACCGGGACAGGTTACCTACGAGCAGTACTTC
NA,TRBV7-2,many,TRBJ2-1,CASSLEQGRYNEQFF,TGTGCCAGCAGCTTAGAACAGGGCAGATACAATGAGCAGTTCTTC
TRBD2,TRBV20-1,NA,TRBJ2-7,CSARVTSGEPYEQYF,TGCAGTGCTAGAGTGACTAGCGGAGAACCCTACGAGCAGTACTTC
NA,TRBV4-3,many,TRBJ2-1,CASSQEGTYNEQFF,TGCGCCAGCAGCCAAGAAGGGACTTACAATGAGCAGTTCTTC
TRBD1,TRBV27,NA,TRBJ1-6,CASSLWTGENSPLHF,TGTGCCAGCAGTTTATGGACAGGGGAAAATTCACCCCTCCACTTT